Listed here are 10 T cell receptor beta chains from one sample, sequenced in a study of Graves' ophthalmopathy and Graves' hyperthyroidism. RNA transcripts yielded amplified TCR beta CDR3 regions. The authors performed first-round RT-PCR with HTBI primers and then a second-round multiplex PCR. Using its own MiXCR run on the multiplex PCR reads, TCRdb lists one record per CDR3 protein. This table holds about 600,000 distinct CDR3 sequences, roughly 39% found once. Source material: peripheral blood or thyroid tissue (not recorded which). The source is an adult man with Graves' hyperthyroidism.

With regard to this clonotype: This may come from a read error, since a much larger clone is one base off. The rearrangement joins TRBV10-3 to TRBJ1-2; tentative D call: TRBD1 (5 bases). CDR1 and CDR2 from the germline V gene are ENHRY and SYGVKD. This CDR3 region has 15 residues. CDR3 bases: TGTGCCAGCAGTTTCGTAGGACATATTAACTATAGCTACACCTTC. Protein product: CASSFVGHINYSYTF.

This clonotype was observed many times. The chain combines TRBV6-5 with TRBJ1-2, with D possibly being TRBD1 (6 bases). The germline CDR1 and CDR2 sequences are MNHEY and SVGAGI. The CDR3 is made up of 14 amino acids. V dropped 4 bases and J dropped 4 bases, with 13 bases sitting between them. This chain's CDR3 is CASSSPTGFYGYTF. Written as DNA, the CDR3 is TGTGCCAGCAGTTCCCCGACAGGTTTCTATGGCTACACCTTC.

Comment on this clonotype: Possible read error: a much larger clone is one base away. The CDR3 nucleotides are TGTGCCAGCAGCTTATCCAAGGGCCACCAAGAGACCCAGTACTTC. Translated: CASSLSKGHQETQYF. The chain combines TRBV7-9 with TRBJ2-5, with unresolved D. The V gene lost 2 bases and the J gene lost 0 bases, with 10 bases spanning the gap. The CDR3 length is 15 residues. Per germline, CDR1 SEHNR and CDR2 FQNEAQ (reference sequence).

This clonotype was counted ten times or more. This chain links TRBV6-1 with TRBJ1-5; no reliable D call. The germline V gene encodes CDR1 MNHNS and CDR2 SASEGT. The CDR3 contains 14 residues. Trimming took 2 bases from V and 7 from J, leaving 12 bases between them. The CDR3 nucleotides are TGTGCCAGCAGTGAAAGGGCAGGTGGACAGCCCCAGCATTTT. Protein product: CASSERAGGQPQHF.

V and J are TRBV12-3 or TRBV12-4 and TRBJ2-7, with TRBD1 as a possible D gene (5 bases). The CDR3 runs 14 residues. V lost 3 bases and J lost 2, with 11 bases in between. Here the CDR3 DNA reads TGTGCCAGCAGTTTGGGCAGGGAAGCCTACGAGCAGTACTTC. Protein sequence: CASSLGREAYEQYF.

This clonotype was found a few times. This sequence joins TRBV24-1 and TRBJ2-5; D unclear. Germline V gene lookup returns CDR1 KGHDR and CDR2 SFDVKD. The CDR3 has 12 residues. With 5 bases removed from V and 4 bases from J, the gap between germline ends came to 7 bases. DNA for the CDR3: TGTGCCACCAGTGTGCTGGGAGAGACCCAGTACTTC. Protein product: CATSVLGETQYF.

V and J are TRBV7-8 and TRBJ2-5; 10 nucleotides line up with TRBD1. The V gene's germline CDR1 is SGHVS and CDR2 FQNEAQ. This CDR3 region has 15 residues. The V and J ends lost 2 bases and 5 bases, in that order; junction bases with no gene match: 5. This chain's CDR3 is CASSLLGTGDETQYF. In DNA form, the CDR3 reads TGTGCCAGCAGCTTATTAGGGACAGGGGATGAGACCCAGTACTTC. The full variable domain, in which reference TRBV7-8 and TRBJ2-5 provide the parts outside the CDR3, is GAGVSQSPRYKVAKRGQDVALRCDPISGHVSLFWYQQALGQGPEFLTYFQNEAQLDKSGLPSDRFFAERPEGSVSTLKIQRTQQEDSAVYLCASSLLGTGDETQYFGPGTRLLVL.

This clonotype was recorded many times. The chain couples TRBV20-1 to TRBJ1-2; 9 positions match TRBD1. Per germline, CDR1 DFQATT and CDR2 SNEGSKA (reference sequence). The CDR3 spans 14 residues. V lost 3 bases to trimming and J lost 5 bases; unmatched junction nucleotides: 7. The CDR3 loop reads CSASKETGGYGYTF. In DNA form, the CDR3 reads TGCAGTGCTAGTAAGGAGACAGGGGGGTATGGCTACACCTTC.

Concerning this clonotype itself: A much bigger clone sits one base away, suggesting this may be a read error. The chain couples TRBV13 to TRBJ1-1; D is ambiguous. The germline V gene encodes CDR1 PRHDT and CDR2 FYEKMQ (reference sequence). The CDR3 covers 13 residues. CDR3 DNA sequence: TGTACCAGCAGCTTAGAAAACGTACCTGAAGCTTTCTTT. The encoded protein is CTSSLENVPEAFF.

This clonotype was seen repeatedly, ten times or more. V is TRBV12-3 or TRBV12-4 and J is TRBJ1-6, with 11 nucleotides matching TRBD1. J was trimmed by 10 bases and V by 6 bases; bases with no gene match: 5. There are 14 residues in the CDR3. The CDR3 DNA reads TGTGCCAGCAGGTGGGGACAGGGGGGCTCACCCCTCCACTTT. This translates into CASRWGQGGSPLHF.